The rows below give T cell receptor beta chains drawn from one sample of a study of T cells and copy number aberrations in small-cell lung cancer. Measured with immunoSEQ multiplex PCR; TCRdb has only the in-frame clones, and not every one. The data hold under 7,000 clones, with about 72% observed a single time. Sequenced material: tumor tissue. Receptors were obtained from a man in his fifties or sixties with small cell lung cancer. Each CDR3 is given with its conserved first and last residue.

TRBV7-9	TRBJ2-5	CASTNPRDSKYF
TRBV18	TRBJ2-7	CASSPRTGEEQYF
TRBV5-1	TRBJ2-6	CASSFAGPKTF
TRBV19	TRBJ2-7	CASRGRTRSYEQYF
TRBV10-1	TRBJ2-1	CASSESRGTSRARNEQFF
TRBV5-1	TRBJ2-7	CANSNGTSGRIEQYF
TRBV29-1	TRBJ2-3	CSAVGGRGTDTQYF
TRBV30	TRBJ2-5	CAWNRARRETQYF
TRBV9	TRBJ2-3	CASSEGSLDTQYF
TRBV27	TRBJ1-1	CASSSLNRVSEAFF
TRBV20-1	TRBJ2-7	CSARPGNEYF
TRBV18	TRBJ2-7	CASSPIASGSGHEQYF
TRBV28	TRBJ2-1	CASRPRASYNEQFF
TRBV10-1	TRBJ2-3	CASSESRVDTQYF
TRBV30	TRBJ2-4	CAAEDGLAKNIQYF
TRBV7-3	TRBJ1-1	CASSSTGGNTEAFF
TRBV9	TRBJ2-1	CASRAAGEQFF
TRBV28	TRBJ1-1	CASSSSGGPNTEAFF
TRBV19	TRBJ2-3	CASSIDLATGGTDTQYF
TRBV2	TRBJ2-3	CASRTTADTQYF
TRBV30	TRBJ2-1	CAWNSGRIDNEQFF
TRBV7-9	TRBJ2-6	CASRPRGSGANVLTF
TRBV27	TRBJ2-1	CATTTGAGRSSYNEQFF